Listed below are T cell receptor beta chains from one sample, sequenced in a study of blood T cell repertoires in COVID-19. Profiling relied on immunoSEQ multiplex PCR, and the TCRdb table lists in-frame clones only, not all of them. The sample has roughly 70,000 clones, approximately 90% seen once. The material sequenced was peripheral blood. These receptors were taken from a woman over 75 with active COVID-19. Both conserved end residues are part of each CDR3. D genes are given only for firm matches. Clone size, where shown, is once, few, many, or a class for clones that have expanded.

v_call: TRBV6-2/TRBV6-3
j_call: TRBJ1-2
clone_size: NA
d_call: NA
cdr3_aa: CASSSTGNYGYTF
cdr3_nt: TGTGCCAGCAGTTCTACAGGGAACTATGGCTACACCTTC

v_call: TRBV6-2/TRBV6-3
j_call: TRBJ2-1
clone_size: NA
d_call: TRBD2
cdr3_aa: CASSYSTSGRQFF
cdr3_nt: TGTGCCAGCAGTTACTCTACTAGCGGACGTCAGTTCTTC

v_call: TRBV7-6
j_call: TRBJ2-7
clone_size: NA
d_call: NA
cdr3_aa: CASSLTGGGPSEQYF
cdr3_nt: TGTGCCAGCAGCTTAACCGGCGGGGGCCCGTCCGAGCAGTACTTC

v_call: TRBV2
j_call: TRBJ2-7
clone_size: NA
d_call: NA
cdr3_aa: CASSLRGSEQYF
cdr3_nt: TGTGCCAGCAGCCTCAGGGGAAGCGAGCAGTACTTC

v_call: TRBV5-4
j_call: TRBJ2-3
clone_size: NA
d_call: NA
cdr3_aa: CASSLQWSTDTQYF
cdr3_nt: TGTGCCAGCAGCTTGCAGTGGAGCACAGATACGCAGTATTTT

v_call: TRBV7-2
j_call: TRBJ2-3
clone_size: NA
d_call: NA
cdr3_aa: CASSVFGGNTDTQYF
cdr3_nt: TGTGCCAGCAGCGTGTTCGGCGGGAACACAGATACGCAGTATTTT

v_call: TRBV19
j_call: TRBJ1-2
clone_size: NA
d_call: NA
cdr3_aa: CASSMEQGDGYTF
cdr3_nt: TGTGCCAGTAGTATGGAACAGGGAGATGGCTACACCTTC

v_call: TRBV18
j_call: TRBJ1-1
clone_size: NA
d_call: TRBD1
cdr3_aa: CASSPGQTIMNTEAFF
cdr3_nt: TGTGCCAGCTCACCGGGACAGACTATTATGAACACTGAAGCTTTCTTT

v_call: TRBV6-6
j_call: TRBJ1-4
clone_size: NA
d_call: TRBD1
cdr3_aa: CASSYTSGQANEKLFF
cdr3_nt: TGTGCCAGCAGTTACACCTCGGGACAGGCAAATGAAAAACTGTTTTTT

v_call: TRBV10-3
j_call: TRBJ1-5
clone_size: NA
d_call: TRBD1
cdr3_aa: CAISHTGARGNQPQHF
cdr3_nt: TGTGCCATCAGCCATACAGGGGCAAGGGGCAATCAGCCCCAGCATTTT

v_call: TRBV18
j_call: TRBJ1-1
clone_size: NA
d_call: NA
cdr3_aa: CASSQGGITEAFF
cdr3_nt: TGTGCCAGCTCACAAGGGGGAATCACTGAAGCTTTCTTT

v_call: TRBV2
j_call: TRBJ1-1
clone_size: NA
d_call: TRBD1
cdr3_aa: CASRPPQGARDTEAFF
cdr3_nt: TGTGCCAGCAGGCCTCCACAGGGGGCGCGGGACACTGAAGCTTTCTTT

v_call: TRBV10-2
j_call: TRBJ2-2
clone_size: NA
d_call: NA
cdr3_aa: CASSDPRRGTANTGELFF
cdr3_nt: TGCGCCAGCAGTGACCCACGAAGGGGAACAGCGAACACCGGGGAGCTGTTTTTT

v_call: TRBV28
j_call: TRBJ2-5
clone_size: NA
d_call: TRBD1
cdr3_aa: CASNRDRVGPETQYF
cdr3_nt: TGTGCCAGCAATAGGGACAGGGTCGGTCCAGAGACCCAGTACTTC

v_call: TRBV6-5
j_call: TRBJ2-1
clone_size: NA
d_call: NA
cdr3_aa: CASSRGGEHEQFF
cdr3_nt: TGTGCCAGCAGCCGAGGGGGGGAGCATGAGCAGTTCTTC

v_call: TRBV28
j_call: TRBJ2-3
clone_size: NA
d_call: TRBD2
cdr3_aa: CASSPWTSGGTSTDTQYF
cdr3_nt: TGTGCCAGCAGCCCATGGACTAGCGGGGGAACTAGCACAGATACGCAGTATTTT

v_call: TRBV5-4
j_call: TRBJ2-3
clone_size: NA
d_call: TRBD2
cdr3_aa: CASSETSGVDTQYF
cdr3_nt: TGTGCCAGCAGCGAGACTAGCGGCGTGGATACGCAGTATTTT

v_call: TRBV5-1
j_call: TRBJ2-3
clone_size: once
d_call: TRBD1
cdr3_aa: CASSRTGEATDTQYF
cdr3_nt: TGCGCCAGCAGCCGGACAGGGGAAGCGACAGATACGCAGTATTTT

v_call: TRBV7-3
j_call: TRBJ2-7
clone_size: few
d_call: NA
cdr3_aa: CASSPQPYYEQYF
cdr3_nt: TGTGCCAGCAGCCCACAACCTTATTACGAGCAGTACTTC

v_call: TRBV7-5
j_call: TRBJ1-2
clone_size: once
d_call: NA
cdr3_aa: CVRSLTDEGQGREGYTF
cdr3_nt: TGTGTCAGAAGCTTAACTGACGAGGGACAGGGGAGGGAAGGCTACACCTTC

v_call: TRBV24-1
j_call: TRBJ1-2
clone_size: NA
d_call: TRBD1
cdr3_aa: CATSDDRKQGAGYGYTF
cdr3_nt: TGTGCCACCAGTGACGACAGAAAACAGGGGGCCGGCTATGGCTACACCTTC

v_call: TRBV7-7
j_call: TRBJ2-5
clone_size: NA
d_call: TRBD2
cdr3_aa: CASSSVGAGGMKTQYF
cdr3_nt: TGTGCCAGCAGCTCCGTTGGAGCGGGAGGGATGAAGACCCAGTACTTC

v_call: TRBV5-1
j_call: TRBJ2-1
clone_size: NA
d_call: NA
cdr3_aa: CASSQKGTPVGPLSSEQFF
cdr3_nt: TGCGCCAGCAGCCAAAAAGGGACTCCTGTTGGCCCCTTGAGTTCGGAGCAGTTCTTC

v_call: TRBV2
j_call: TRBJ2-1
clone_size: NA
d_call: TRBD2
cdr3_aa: CASNHGLAGEEGQFF
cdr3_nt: TGTGCCAGCAACCACGGACTAGCGGGAGAGGAAGGGCAGTTCTTC

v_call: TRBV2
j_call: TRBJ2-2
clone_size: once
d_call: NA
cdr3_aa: CASAGHQNTGELFF
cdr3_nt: TGTGCCAGCGCCGGACACCAGAACACCGGGGAGCTGTTTTTT